One sample yielded the 28 T cell receptor beta chains listed below, sequenced in a study of vaccination effects on CD4 cells after COVID-19. These receptors are not linked to any known antigen. Sequencing in the ViraFEST assay came after antigen-specific CD4+ T cells had been expanded with viral peptide pools, which were used to stimulate PBMC. Cells that had been cultured for less than 13 days were the source of isolated CD4+ T cells. Everyone in the study got two shots of either the BNT162b2 or mRNA-1273 vaccine. Method: immunoSEQ multiplex PCR; TCRdb's copy keeps in-frame clones and lacks some. This table has tens of thousands of clones, around 81% appearing once. The sample was CD4+ T cells from PBMCs cultured with HCoV-229E spike peptides, taken after COVID-19 vaccination. Receptors originate from a human donor who received a COVID-19 vaccine.

The chain has TRBV2 and TRBJ2-3, with 8 bases that match TRBD2. This CDR3 is 14 amino acids long. CDR1 is SNHLY, CDR2 FYNNEI, per germline. V gave up 7 bases and J gave up 5 bases; unmatched junction bases: 8. In DNA, the CDR3 is TGTGCCAGCAAGGCGGGGGGCGGGGTAGATACGCAGTATTTT. Translation gives CASKAGGGVDTQYF.

The chain has TRBV7-2 and TRBJ2-5; 15 bases map to TRBD2. The CDR3 spans 18 residues. V lost 5 bases, J lost 5 bases, and 12 bases stayed unmatched. The germline V gene has CDR1 SGHTA and CDR2 FQGNSA. The CDR3 loop is CASSLTWTSGGAGETQYF. CDR3 nucleotide sequence: TGTGCCAGCAGCCTTACTTGGACTAGCGGGGGGGCAGGGGAGACCCAGTACTTC. Filled out from reference TRBV7-2 and TRBJ2-5, the complete variable domain reads GAGVSQSPSNKVTEKGKDVELRCDPISGHTALYWYRQSLGQGLEFLIYFQGNSAPDKSGLPSDRFSAERTGGSVSTLTIQRTQQEDSAVYLCASSLTWTSGGAGETQYFGPGTRLLVL.

This clone was found a few times. The chain employs TRBV7-3 and TRBJ2-5; 8 nucleotides agree with TRBD2. Looked up from germline, CDR1 is SGHTA and CDR2 is FQGTGA. V shed 5 bases and J 4 bases; nucleotides not matched to a gene: 3. CDR3 length equals 13 residues. CDR3 residues: CASSPAGGETQYF. CDR3 bases: TGTGCCAGCAGCCCGGCGGGGGGAGAGACCCAGTACTTC.

The chain couples TRBV6-5 to TRBJ1-3; tentative D call: TRBD1 (5 bases). Germline values: CDR1 MNHEY, CDR2 SVGAGI. This CDR3 contains 14 residues. V was cut by 8 bases and J by 2 bases, with 13 bases left in between. CDR3 region: CASGRGSAGNTIYF. The DNA for the CDR3 is TGTGCCAGCGGAAGGGGCTCGGCTGGAAACACCATATATTTT.

This sequence joins TRBV7-8 and TRBJ1-5, with D perhaps matching TRBD1 (6 bases). V shed 1 base and J shed 6 bases, with 10 bases lying between them. The CDR3 is 14 amino acids. CDR1 SGHVS and CDR2 FQNEAQ come from the germline V gene. CDR3 nucleotide sequence: TGTGCCAGCAGCTTAGACAGGGCCGGTCAGCCCCAGCATTTT. The encoded protein is CASSLDRAGQPQHF.

This chain connects TRBV20-1 to TRBJ1-5; D gene ambiguous. Germline V gene data show CDR1 as DFQATT and CDR2 as SNEGSKA (reference sequence). V was trimmed by 3 bases and J by 2 bases, leaving 17 bases between them. CDR3 size: 16 residues. The CDR3 reads CSASAGPSVGNQPQHF. Here the CDR3 DNA reads TGCAGTGCTAGTGCAGGACCCAGCGTGGGCAATCAGCCCCAGCATTTT.

The chain combines TRBV18 with TRBJ2-3, with 10 nucleotides matching TRBD1. In germline, CDR1 is KGHSH, CDR2 LQKENI. This CDR3 is built from 17 residues. Losses at the gene ends were 3 bases for V and 1 base for J; bases not matched to a gene: 7. Here the CDR3 reads CASSPGLGTGGTDTQYF. The CDR3 DNA sequence: TGTGCCAGCTCACCGGGCCTCGGGACAGGGGGCACAGATACGCAGTATTTT. Drawing the rest from reference TRBV18 and TRBJ2-3, the complete variable domain is NAGVMQNPRHLVRRRGQEARLRCSPMKGHSHVYWYRQLPEEGLKFMVYLQKENIIDESGMPKERFSAEFPKEGPSILRIQQVVRGDSAAYFCASSPGLGTGGTDTQYFGPGTRLTVL.

The gene calls are TRBV4-1 and TRBJ2-2; a weak D match, TRBD1 (5 bases). V shed 5 bases and J shed 2 bases, with 12 bases lying between them. Germline loops: CDR1 MGHRA, CDR2 YSYEKL. The CDR3 runs 15 residues. The CDR3 spells CASSAGQGNTGELFF. DNA of the CDR3: TGCGCCAGCAGCGCAGGCCAGGGTAACACCGGGGAGCTGTTTTTT.

The chain is built from TRBV7-2 and TRBJ1-1, with unresolved D. Germline lookup yields CDR1 SGHTA and CDR2 FQGNSA. The CDR3 is 14 residues long. The V end lost 6 bases, the J end lost 10 bases, and 21 bases lay between the germline ends. The CDR3 DNA follows: TGTGCCAGCAGTCGGGCCCCGACAACCCACCGAGCTTTCTTT. Residues: CASSRAPTTHRAFF.

This clone appeared a few times. The V call is TRBV6-6, the J call TRBJ1-2; D ambiguous. The CDR3 totals 14 residues. Germline CDR1 is MNHNY and CDR2 is SVGAGI (reference sequence). The V gene lost 4 bases and the J gene lost 7 bases, with 16 bases spanning the gap. The DNA of the CDR3 is TGTGCCAGCAGTTCCGAAGACATATCACCTGGCTACACCTTC. Its translation: CASSSEDISPGYTF.

This sequence joins TRBV7-9 and TRBJ1-1; D uncertain. The ends were cut back, 5 bases at V and 11 bases at J, with 27 bases in the middle. CDR3 size: 16 residues. Germline values: CDR1 SEHNR, CDR2 FQNEAQ (reference sequence). CDR3 protein: CASSPWTGGASQQAFF. The CDR3 DNA is TGTGCCAGCAGCCCCTGGACTGGCGGAGCGTCCCAGCAGGCTTTCTTT. The entire variable domain, with the rest obtained from reference TRBV7-9 and TRBJ1-1, is as follows: DTGVSQNPRHKITKRGQNVTFRCDPISEHNRLYWYRQTLGQGPEFLTYFQNEAQLEKSRLLSDRFSAERPKGSFSTLEIQRTEQGDSAMYLCASSPWTGGASQQAFFGQGTRLTVV.

In this sample, this clone turned up a few times. The J gene is TRBJ1-5, the V gene TRBV2; D call uncertain. The CDR3 has 14 amino acids. Trimming removed 7 bases from V and 5 bases from J, with 15 bases in between. Germline-derived CDR1 and CDR2 are SNHLY and FYNNEI. The chain's CDR3 is CASTAATIYQPQHF. CDR3 in DNA: TGTGCCAGCACAGCGGCAACCATTTATCAGCCCCAGCATTTT.

This chain links TRBV5-1 with TRBJ1-1; TRBD1 matches at 7 bases. Germline V gives CDR1 SGHRS, CDR2 YFSETQ. The CDR3 is 15 amino acids. J gave up 0 bases and V 1 base, and 3 bases lay outside the gene matches. CDR3 bases: TGCGCCAGCAGCTTGACGGGACAGTTGAACACTGAAGCTTTCTTT. Translated: CASSLTGQLNTEAFF.

The rearrangement uses TRBV10-1 and TRBJ2-5, with a weak D call TRBD1 (5 bases). This CDR3 is 15 amino acids long. Germline lookup yields CDR1 WNHNN and CDR2 SYGVQD (reference sequence). V shed 7 bases and J shed 4 bases, with 19 bases lying between them. The CDR3 nucleotides read TGCGCCAGCACCGGACCGGACATATTGAGAGAGACCCAGTACTTC. Translated: CASTGPDILRETQYF.

CDR3 in amino acids: CASSFGSWARTEAFF. CDR3 in DNA: TGTGCCAGCAGCTTCGGGTCCTGGGCGAGGACTGAAGCTTTCTTT. The chain has TRBV7-2 and TRBJ1-1; no reliable D call. V was cut by 3 bases and J by 5 bases, with 16 bases left in between. This CDR3 comprises 15 residues. Germline-derived CDR1 and CDR2 are SGHTA and FQGNSA.

V usage is TRBV5-5 and J usage is TRBJ1-5; TRBD1 agrees at 8 bases. CDR3 length: 14 residues. The V segment lost 3 bases and the J segment 4 bases; nucleotides outside the gene matches: 3. CDR1 SGHKS and CDR2 YYEKEE come from the germline V gene (reference sequence). CDR3 nucleotides: TGTGCCAGCAGCTCTGGACAGGGTAATCAGCCCCAGCATTTT. This codes for CASSSGQGNQPQHF.

As to this clone: No DNA is shown, since the ends of the CDR3 on it are uncertain; the CDR3 is the one TCRdb lists. The V gene is TRBV6-6, the J gene TRBJ2-5; TRBD2, the table's D call, was not compared with the DNA. The CDR3 sequence runs 18 residues, both termini included. Germline V CDR1 and CDR2: MNHNY, SVGAGI (reference sequence). This chain's CDR3 is CASSLRGNSVRGQETQYF.

This rearrangement joins TRBV5-4 to TRBJ1-1, with 9 bases matching TRBD1. CDR1 is SGHNT and CDR2 is YYREEE in the germline V gene (reference sequence). This CDR3 region has 15 residues. With 2 bases clipped from V and 0 bases from J, the junction kept 2 bases outside the gene matches. This CDR3 is CASSFDRGMNTEAFF. The CDR3 nucleotides read TGTGCCAGCAGCTTCGACAGGGGGATGAACACTGAAGCTTTCTTT.

The chain couples TRBV19 to TRBJ2-5; D is possibly TRBD1 (5 bases). This CDR3 contains 16 residues. Trimming cost V 4 bases and J 1 base, with 16 bases left between them. Germline lookup yields CDR1 LNHDA and CDR2 SQIVND (reference sequence). CDR3 amino acids: CASSNSRVGIQETQYF. In DNA, the CDR3 is TGTGCCAGTAGTAATAGCAGGGTAGGCATCCAAGAGACCCAGTACTTC.

The gene calls are TRBV7-2 and TRBJ1-2; no definite D call. V was clipped by 5 bases and J by 0 bases, with 4 bases between them. The CDR3 consists of 12 residues. Germline CDR1 and CDR2: SGHTA and FQGNSA. The CDR3 loop reads CASSLTNYGYTF. CDR3 in DNA: TGTGCCAGCAGCCTTACTAACTATGGCTACACCTTC.

The CDR3 DNA reads as TGCGCCAGCAGCCAATCCAGAAGCACAGATACGCAGTATTTT. It is translated as CASSQSRSTDTQYF. The chain employs TRBV4-1 and TRBJ2-3; unclear D gene. Trimming pared 2 bases from V and 0 bases from J, leaving 6 bases between. The CDR3 length is 14 residues. CDR1 is MGHRA, CDR2 YSYEKL, per germline.

The chain employs TRBV11-2 and TRBJ1-6; unclear D gene. Trimming removed 3 bases from V and 7 bases from J, with 10 bases in between. Germline CDR1 SGHAT, CDR2 FQNNGV. This CDR3 spans 14 amino acids. This CDR3 reads CASSFGGNNSPLHF. CDR3 coding DNA: TGTGCCAGCAGCTTTGGAGGGAACAATTCACCCCTCCACTTT.

V is TRBV27 and J is TRBJ2-3; 9 bases map to TRBD1. The CDR3 spans 14 residues. Germline V CDR1 and CDR2: MNHEY, SMNVEV (reference sequence). V gave up 6 bases and J gave up 9 bases; unmatched junction bases: 10. The CDR3 sequence is CASSINGGTGTQYF. CDR3 nucleotides: TGTGCCAGCAGCATAAACGGAGGGACAGGGACGCAGTATTTT.

The chain employs TRBV18 and TRBJ2-7; 8 bases agree with TRBD2. CDR1 is KGHSH, CDR2 LQKENI, per germline. The trim removed 3 bases at V and 2 bases at J, leaving 6 bases unmatched. CDR3 size: 15 residues. The CDR3 reads CASSPGERGTYEQYV. In DNA, the CDR3 is TGTGCCAGCTCACCGGGAGAGCGGGGGACCTACGAGCAGTACGTC.

The genes are TRBV2 and TRBJ1-5; D perhaps matches TRBD1 (5 bases). Germline CDR1 reads SNHLY; CDR2 reads FYNNEI. V was trimmed by 7 bases and J by 6 bases, leaving 16 bases between them. The CDR3 loop spans 14 amino acids. The CDR3 DNA reads TGTGCCAGCACCCTGACAGTTTCGGGTCAGCCCCAGCATTTT. This gives the protein CASTLTVSGQPQHF.

The CDR3 here is CASTRRNTEAFF. CDR3 bases: TGTGCCAGCACCAGAAGGAACACTGAAGCTTTCTTT. The chain recombines TRBV12-3 or TRBV12-4 with TRBJ1-1; D is undetermined. V lost 7 bases to trimming and J lost 1 base, with 7 bases between them. CDR3 length: 12 amino acids.

This clone appeared a few times. V usage is TRBV14 and J usage is TRBJ1-4; unclear D gene. V dropped 3 bases and J dropped 4 bases, with 6 bases sitting between them. Germline V gene sequence: CDR1 SGHDN, CDR2 FVKESK. There are 13 residues in the CDR3. CDR3 sequence reads: CASSQGINEKLFF. The CDR3 bases are TGTGCCAGCAGCCAGGGGATTAATGAAAAACTGTTTTTT.

The chain combines TRBV5-1 with TRBJ2-7; D is ambiguous. The V and J ends lost 1 base and 3 bases respectively, with 14 bases between them. CDR3 length equals 15 residues. Germline V gene lookup returns CDR1 SGHRS and CDR2 YFSETQ. In DNA, the CDR3 is TGCGCCAGCAGCTTGAACCCTCCCAGTATCTACGAGCAGTACGTC. This gives the protein CASSLNPPSIYEQYV.